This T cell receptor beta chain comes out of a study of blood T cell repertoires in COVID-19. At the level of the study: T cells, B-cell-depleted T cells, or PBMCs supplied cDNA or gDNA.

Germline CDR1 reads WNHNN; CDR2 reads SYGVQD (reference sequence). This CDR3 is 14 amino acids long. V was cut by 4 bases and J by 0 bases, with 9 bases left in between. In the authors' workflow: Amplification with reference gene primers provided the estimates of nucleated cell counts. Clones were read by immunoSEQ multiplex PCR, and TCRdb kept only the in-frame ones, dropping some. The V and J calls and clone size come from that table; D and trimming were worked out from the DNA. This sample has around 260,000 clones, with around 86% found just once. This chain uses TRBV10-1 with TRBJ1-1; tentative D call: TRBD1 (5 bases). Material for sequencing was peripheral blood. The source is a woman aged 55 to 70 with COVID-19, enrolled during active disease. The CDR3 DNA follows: TGCGCCAGCAGTGCCCCGGGGGTGAACACTGAAGCTTTCTTT. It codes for CASSAPGVNTEAFF.